This T cell receptor beta chain was sequenced for a study of blood T cell repertoires in COVID-19. Study as a whole: COVID-19 samples from acute and convalescent phases originated in the United States, Italy and Spain. Sources were T cells, B-cell-depleted T cells, or PBMCs; the material itself was cDNA or gDNA.

The germline V gene has CDR1 MDHEN and CDR2 SYDVKM. CDR3 size: 15 residues. The J segment lost 9 bases and the V segment lost 5 bases, leaving 11 bases of the junction unmatched. This clone was counted once. Participant-reported clinical history was the basis for cohort assignment. Original methodology: Quantification of nucleated cells was approximated via reference gene primer amplification. Some clones are missing from TCRdb's copy, which holds only in-frame ones; the method was immunoSEQ multiplex PCR. The V and J calls and the clone size are those of that table, but D and trimming were determined from the DNA. Of under 300,000 clones in the sample, approximately 86% were seen once.

The clonotype originates from a woman aged 40 to 55 with acute COVID-19. The specimen was PBMCs or T cells enriched from blood (not recorded which). This rearrangement joins TRBV28 to TRBJ2-1; 9 nucleotides align to TRBD2. CDR3 coding DNA: TGTGCCAGCAGTAAGGGGGGACTAGCCTCATTTGAGCAGTTCTTC. The encoded protein is CASSKGGLASFEQFF.